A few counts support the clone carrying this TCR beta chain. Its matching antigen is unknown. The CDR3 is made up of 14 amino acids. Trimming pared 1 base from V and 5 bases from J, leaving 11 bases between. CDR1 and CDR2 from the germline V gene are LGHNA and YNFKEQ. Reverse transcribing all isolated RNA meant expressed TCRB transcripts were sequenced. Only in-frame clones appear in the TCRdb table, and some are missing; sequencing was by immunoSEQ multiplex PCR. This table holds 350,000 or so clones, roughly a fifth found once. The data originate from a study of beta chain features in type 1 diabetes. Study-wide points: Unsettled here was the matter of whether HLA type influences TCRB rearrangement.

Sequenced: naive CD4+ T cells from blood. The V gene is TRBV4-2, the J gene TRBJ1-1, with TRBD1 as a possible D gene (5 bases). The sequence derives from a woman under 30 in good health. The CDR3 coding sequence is TGTGCCAGCAGCCAAGCGGGGGGAACGACTGAAGCTTTCTTT. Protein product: CASSQAGGTTEAFF.